Listed below are T cell receptor beta chains from one sample, sequenced in a study of graft-versus-host responses after intestinal transplantation. Some clones are missing from TCRdb's copy, which holds only in-frame ones; the method was immunoSEQ multiplex PCR. The sample holds over 70,000 clones, about four fifths seen once. These receptors' targets are unknown. The source material was unstimulated CD8+ T cells sorted from spleen or lymph node cells, sampled before intestinal transplant. The receptors shown here come from a human donor who received an intestinal transplant. Both conserved end residues are part of each CDR3. The D gene is left open where the match is weak. Rows may omit the clone size; those that give it use once, few, many or a size class.

v_gene: TRBV4-1
abundance: -
d_gene: TRBD1
j_gene: TRBJ1-5
CDR3nt: TGCGCCAGCAGCCTCCCGGAAGGGGGCGGTCAGCCCCAGCATTTT
CDR3aa: CASSLPEGGGQPQHF

v_gene: TRBV10-3
abundance: -
d_gene: TRBD1
j_gene: TRBJ1-2
CDR3nt: TGTGCCATCAGTGAGACAGGGGGCGCGGGCTATGGCTACACCTTC
CDR3aa: CAISETGGAGYGYTF

v_gene: TRBV5-1
abundance: -
d_gene: -
j_gene: TRBJ2-1
CDR3nt: TGCGCCAGCAGCCGGGACACCTACAATGAGCAGTTCTTC
CDR3aa: CASSRDTYNEQFF

v_gene: TRBV14
abundance: -
d_gene: -
j_gene: TRBJ2-4
CDR3nt: TGTGCCAGCAGCCCATCTAGAGGGCGAGCCAAAAACATTCAGTACTTC
CDR3aa: CASSPSRGRAKNIQYF

v_gene: TRBV4-1
abundance: -
d_gene: -
j_gene: TRBJ1-5
CDR3nt: TGCGCCAGCAGCCAAGGTGGGGGACGAAGCAATCAGCCCCAGCATTTT
CDR3aa: CASSQGGGRSNQPQHF

v_gene: TRBV5-6
abundance: -
d_gene: -
j_gene: TRBJ2-5
CDR3nt: TGTGCCAGCAGCTCCAGGGCGGAGGAGACCCAGTACTTC
CDR3aa: CASSSRAEETQYF

v_gene: TRBV6-1
abundance: few
d_gene: -
j_gene: TRBJ1-5
CDR3nt: TGTGCCAGCAGTGACGATCAGCCCCAGCATTTT
CDR3aa: CASSDDQPQHF

v_gene: TRBV6-5
abundance: -
d_gene: TRBD1
j_gene: TRBJ2-7
CDR3nt: TGTGCCAGCAGTCGGACAGGGCCCGACGAGCAGTACTTC
CDR3aa: CASSRTGPDEQYF

v_gene: TRBV30
abundance: -
d_gene: -
j_gene: TRBJ2-7
CDR3nt: TGTGCCTGGAGTCCACAGTCCTACGAGCAGTACTTC
CDR3aa: CAWSPQSYEQYF

v_gene: TRBV4-2
abundance: -
d_gene: -
j_gene: TRBJ1-2
CDR3nt: TGTGCCAGCAGCCAAGATGGGGACACCTCCCGTATCTTC
CDR3aa: CASSQDGDTSRIF

v_gene: TRBV5-1
abundance: -
d_gene: TRBD2
j_gene: TRBJ2-1
CDR3nt: TGCGCCAGCAGCTTGGACGCGGGGGGTAGAGGCAATGAGCAGTTCTTC
CDR3aa: CASSLDAGGRGNEQFF

v_gene: TRBV11-2
abundance: -
d_gene: -
j_gene: TRBJ2-5
CDR3nt: TGTGCCAGCAGCTTAGTAGGGACCCAAGAGACCCAGTACTTC
CDR3aa: CASSLVGTQETQYF

v_gene: TRBV6-5
abundance: -
d_gene: -
j_gene: TRBJ2-2
CDR3nt: TGTGCCAGCAGTTACGGGGAGACTGGGGAGCTGTTTTTT
CDR3aa: CASSYGETGELFF

v_gene: TRBV7-3
abundance: -
d_gene: -
j_gene: TRBJ2-3
CDR3nt: TGTGCCAGCAGCTGGGTGGGGGAAGATACGCAGTATTTT
CDR3aa: CASSWVGEDTQYF

v_gene: TRBV7-6
abundance: few
d_gene: -
j_gene: TRBJ1-1
CDR3nt: TGTGCCAGCAGCGCCGGAATGAACACTGAAGCTTTCTTT
CDR3aa: CASSAGMNTEAFF

v_gene: TRBV5-4
abundance: -
d_gene: -
j_gene: TRBJ2-1
CDR3nt: TGTGCCAGCAGCCAGGGGACTCAGGGGTTCTTC
CDR3aa: CASSQGTQGFF

v_gene: TRBV5-4
abundance: -
d_gene: TRBD1
j_gene: TRBJ2-7
CDR3nt: TGTGCCAGCAGGGGGACAGCTCATATTGCTTTCTACGAGCAGTACTTC
CDR3aa: CASRGTAHIAFYEQYF

v_gene: TRBV27
abundance: -
d_gene: -
j_gene: TRBJ2-7
CDR3nt: TGTGCCAGCAGTTTATACTCTGCCGGGGATACCGGATACGAGCAGTACTTC
CDR3aa: CASSLYSAGDTGYEQYF

v_gene: TRBV29-1
abundance: -
d_gene: TRBD1
j_gene: TRBJ1-1
CDR3nt: TGCAGCGTTGAAGGGGGCGGACAGGGGAACACTGAAGCTTTCTTT
CDR3aa: CSVEGGGQGNTEAFF

v_gene: TRBV13
abundance: -
d_gene: -
j_gene: TRBJ1-1
CDR3nt: TGTGCCAGCAGCATAGGGGAGATGAACACTGAAGCTTTCTTT
CDR3aa: CASSIGEMNTEAFF

v_gene: TRBV7-9
abundance: -
d_gene: -
j_gene: TRBJ2-7
CDR3nt: TGTGCCAGCAGCTTCCGCGACAGCCTCTCCTACGAGCAGTACTTC
CDR3aa: CASSFRDSLSYEQYF

v_gene: TRBV6-5
abundance: -
d_gene: -
j_gene: TRBJ1-1
CDR3nt: TGTGCCAGCAGTTATACCCACGGGGCCACTGAAGCTTTCTTT
CDR3aa: CASSYTHGATEAFF

v_gene: TRBV27
abundance: -
d_gene: TRBD2
j_gene: TRBJ2-1
CDR3nt: TGTGCCAGCACCCCCCTTAGCGGGGGGGTCTACAATGAGCAGTTCTTC
CDR3aa: CASTPLSGGVYNEQFF

v_gene: TRBV28
abundance: -
d_gene: -
j_gene: TRBJ1-4
CDR3nt: TGTGCCAGCAGTCCTAGACAGTCAAAGAATGAAAAACTGTTTTTT
CDR3aa: CASSPRQSKNEKLFF

v_gene: TRBV4-1
abundance: -
d_gene: TRBD1
j_gene: TRBJ1-2
CDR3nt: TGCGCCAGCAGCACCCCAGGGGGTGGGTATGGCTACACCTTC
CDR3aa: CASSTPGGGYGYTF

v_gene: TRBV6-5
abundance: few
d_gene: TRBD2
j_gene: TRBJ2-1
CDR3nt: TGTGCCAGCAGTTACTCTAGCGGGGGGGCCAATGAGCAGTTCTTC
CDR3aa: CASSYSSGGANEQFF

v_gene: TRBV13
abundance: once
d_gene: TRBD2
j_gene: TRBJ2-1
CDR3nt: TGTGCCAGCAGCTTAGAACTAGCGGCCTACAATGAGCAGTTCTTC
CDR3aa: CASSLELAAYNEQFF

v_gene: TRBV27
abundance: few
d_gene: -
j_gene: TRBJ1-4
CDR3nt: TGTGCCAGCAGTTCTGAGATTGCAACTAATGAAAAACTGTTTTTT
CDR3aa: CASSSEIATNEKLFF

v_gene: TRBV10-3
abundance: -
d_gene: -
j_gene: TRBJ1-6
CDR3nt: TGTGCCATCAGTGAGTTTTGGTGGCGAAAGGGGAGCTCCTATAATTCACCCCTCCACTTT
CDR3aa: CAISEFWWRKGSSYNSPLHF

v_gene: TRBV5-1
abundance: -
d_gene: -
j_gene: TRBJ2-7
CDR3nt: TGCGCCAGCAGCTGGGCCTTAGACCTCTCCTACGAGCAGTACTTC
CDR3aa: CASSWALDLSYEQYF

v_gene: TRBV10-1
abundance: -
d_gene: -
j_gene: TRBJ2-7
CDR3nt: TGCGCCAGCAGCGACCAGGGCGGCTACGAGCAGTACTTC
CDR3aa: CASSDQGGYEQYF